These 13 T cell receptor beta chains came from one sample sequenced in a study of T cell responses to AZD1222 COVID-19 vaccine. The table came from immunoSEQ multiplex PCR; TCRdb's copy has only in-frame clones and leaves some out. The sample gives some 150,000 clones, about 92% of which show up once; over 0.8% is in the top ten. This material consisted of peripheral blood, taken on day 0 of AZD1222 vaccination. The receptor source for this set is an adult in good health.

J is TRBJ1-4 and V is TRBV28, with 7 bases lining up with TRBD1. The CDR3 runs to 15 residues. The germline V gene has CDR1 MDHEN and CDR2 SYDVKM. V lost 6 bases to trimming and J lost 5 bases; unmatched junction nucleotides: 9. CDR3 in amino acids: CASSTPGTANEKLFF. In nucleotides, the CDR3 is TGTGCCAGCAGCACTCCCGGGACAGCAAATGAAAAACTGTTTTTT.

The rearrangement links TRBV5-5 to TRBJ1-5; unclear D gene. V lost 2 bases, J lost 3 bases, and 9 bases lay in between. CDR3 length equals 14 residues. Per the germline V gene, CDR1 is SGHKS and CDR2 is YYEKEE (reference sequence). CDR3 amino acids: CASSLGRNNQPQHF. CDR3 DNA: TGTGCCAGCAGCTTAGGCAGGAACAATCAGCCCCAGCATTTT.

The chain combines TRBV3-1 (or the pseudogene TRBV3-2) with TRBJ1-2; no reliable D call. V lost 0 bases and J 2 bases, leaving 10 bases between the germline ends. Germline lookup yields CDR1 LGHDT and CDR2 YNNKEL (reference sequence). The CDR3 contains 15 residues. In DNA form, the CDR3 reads TGTGCCAGCAGCCAAGATGTGGTTTCCAACTATGGCTACACCTTC. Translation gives CASSQDVVSNYGYTF.

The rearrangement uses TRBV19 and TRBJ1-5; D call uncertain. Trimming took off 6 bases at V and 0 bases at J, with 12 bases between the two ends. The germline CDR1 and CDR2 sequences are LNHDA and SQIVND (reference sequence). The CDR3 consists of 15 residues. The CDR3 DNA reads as TGTGCCAGTAGCCCGCCTAGGCATAGCAATCAGCCCCAGCATTTT. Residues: CASSPPRHSNQPQHF.

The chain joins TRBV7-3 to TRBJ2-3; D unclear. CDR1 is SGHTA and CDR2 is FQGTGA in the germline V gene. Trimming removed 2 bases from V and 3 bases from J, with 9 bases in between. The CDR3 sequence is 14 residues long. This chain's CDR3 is CASSLAVGTDTQYF. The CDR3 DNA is TGTGCCAGCAGCTTAGCCGTCGGTACAGATACGCAGTATTTT.

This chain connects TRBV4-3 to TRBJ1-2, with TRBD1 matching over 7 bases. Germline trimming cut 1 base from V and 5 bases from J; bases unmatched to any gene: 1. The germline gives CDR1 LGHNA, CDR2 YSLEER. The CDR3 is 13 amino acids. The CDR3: CASSQGTGYGYTF. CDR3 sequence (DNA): TGCGCCAGCAGCCAAGGGACAGGTTATGGCTACACCTTC.

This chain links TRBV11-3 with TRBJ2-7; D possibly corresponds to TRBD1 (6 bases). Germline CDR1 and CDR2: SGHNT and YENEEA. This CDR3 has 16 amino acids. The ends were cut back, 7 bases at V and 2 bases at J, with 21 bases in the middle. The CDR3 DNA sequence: TGTGCCAGCACCGCGCACGCCGGGACAAAAGCCTACGAGCAGTACTTC. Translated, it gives CASTAHAGTKAYEQYF.

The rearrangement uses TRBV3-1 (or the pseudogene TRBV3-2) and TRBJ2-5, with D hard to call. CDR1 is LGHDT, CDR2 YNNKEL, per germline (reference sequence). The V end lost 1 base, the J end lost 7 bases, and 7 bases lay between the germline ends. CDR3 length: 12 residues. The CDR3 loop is CASSQGVGTQYF. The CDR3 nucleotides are TGTGCCAGCAGCCAAGGGGTAGGGACCCAGTACTTC.

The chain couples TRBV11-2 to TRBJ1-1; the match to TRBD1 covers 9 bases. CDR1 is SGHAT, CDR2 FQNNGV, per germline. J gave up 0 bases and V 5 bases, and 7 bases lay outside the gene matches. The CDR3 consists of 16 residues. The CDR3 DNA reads TGTGCCAGCAGCCAGGGGACAGGGATCATGAACACTGAAGCTTTCTTT. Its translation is CASSQGTGIMNTEAFF.

The CDR3 here is CASSLVLPVQYF. The DNA of the CDR3 is TGTGCCAGCAGCTTGGTGTTACCGGTGCAGTACTTC. The chain combines TRBV11-2 with TRBJ2-7; D is undetermined. From germline, CDR1 is SGHAT and CDR2 FQNNGV. V was clipped by 3 bases and J by 9 bases, with 12 bases between them. This CDR3 comprises 12 residues.

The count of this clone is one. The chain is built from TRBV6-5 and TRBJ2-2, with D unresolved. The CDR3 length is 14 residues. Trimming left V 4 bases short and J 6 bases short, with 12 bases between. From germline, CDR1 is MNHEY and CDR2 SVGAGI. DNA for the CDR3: TGTGCCAGCAGTTTCCTTCGCGAGGCCGGGGAGCTGTTTTTT. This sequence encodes CASSFLREAGELFF.

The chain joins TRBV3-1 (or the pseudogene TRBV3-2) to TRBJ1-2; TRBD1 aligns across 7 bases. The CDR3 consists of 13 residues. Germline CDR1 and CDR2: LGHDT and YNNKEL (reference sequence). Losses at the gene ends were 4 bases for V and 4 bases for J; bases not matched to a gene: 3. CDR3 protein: CASSPTGVYGYTF. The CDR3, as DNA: TGTGCCAGCAGCCCTACAGGGGTCTATGGCTACACCTTC.

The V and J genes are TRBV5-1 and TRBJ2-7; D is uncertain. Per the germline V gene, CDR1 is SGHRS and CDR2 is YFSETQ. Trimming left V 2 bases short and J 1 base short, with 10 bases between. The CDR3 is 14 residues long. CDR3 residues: CASSFGQASYEQYF. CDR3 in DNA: TGCGCCAGCAGCTTCGGGCAGGCTTCCTACGAGCAGTACTTC.